This entry describes one T cell receptor beta chain. The source of the sample is a study of T cell changes during pregnancy in multiple sclerosis. V lost 2 bases, J lost 4 bases, and 9 bases stayed unmatched. This CDR3 contains 16 residues. Germline CDR1 and CDR2: SGHRS and YFSETQ. Profiled with immunoSEQ multiplex PCR; TCRdb holds only in-frame clones, not every one. The sample carries about 60,000 clones, about 91% recorded once. The receptor's source is a female donor with multiple sclerosis, enrolled in a pregnancy study. This chain links TRBV5-1 with TRBJ1-1, with 9 bases aligning to TRBD1. The specimen was peripheral blood, collected in the first trimester of pregnancy. The CDR3 protein is CASSLPDRGGSTEAFF. CDR3 bases: TGCGCCAGCAGCTTACCCGACAGGGGGGGAAGCACTGAAGCTTTCTTT.